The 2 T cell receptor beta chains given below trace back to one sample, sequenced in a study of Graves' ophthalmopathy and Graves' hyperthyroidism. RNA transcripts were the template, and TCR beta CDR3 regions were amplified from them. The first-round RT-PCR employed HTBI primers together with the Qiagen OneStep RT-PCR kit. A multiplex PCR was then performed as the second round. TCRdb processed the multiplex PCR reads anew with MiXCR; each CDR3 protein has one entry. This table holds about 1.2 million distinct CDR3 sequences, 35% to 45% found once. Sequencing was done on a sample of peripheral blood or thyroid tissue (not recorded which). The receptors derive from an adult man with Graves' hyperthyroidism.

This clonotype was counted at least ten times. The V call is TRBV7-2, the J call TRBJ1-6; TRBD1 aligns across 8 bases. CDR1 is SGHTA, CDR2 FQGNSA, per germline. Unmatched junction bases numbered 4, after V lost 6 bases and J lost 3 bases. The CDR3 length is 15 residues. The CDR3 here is CASRSGQGYNSPLHF. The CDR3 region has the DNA TGTGCCAGCAGATCTGGACAGGGCTATAATTCACCCCTCCACTTT. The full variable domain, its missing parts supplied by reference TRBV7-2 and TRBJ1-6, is GAGVSQSPSNKVTEKGKDVELRCDPISGHTALYWYRQSLGQGLEFLIYFQGNSAPDKSGLPSDRFSAERTGGSVSTLTIQRTQQEDSAVYLCASRSGQGYNSPLHFGNGTRLTVT.

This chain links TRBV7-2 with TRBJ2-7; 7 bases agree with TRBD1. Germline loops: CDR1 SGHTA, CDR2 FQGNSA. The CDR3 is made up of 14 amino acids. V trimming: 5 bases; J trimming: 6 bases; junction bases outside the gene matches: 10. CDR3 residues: CASSQRRGSREQYF. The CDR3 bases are TGTGCCAGCAGCCAACGCAGGGGGTCCCGCGAGCAGTACTTC.